The 17 T cell receptor beta chains presented below share a single source sample, sequenced in a study of identical twins. TCRdb redid the calling of the 5' RACE reads with MiXCR, one entry per CDR3 protein. The data contain 450,000 or so distinct CDR3 sequences, roughly an eighth of them seen just once; the ten biggest clones take up approximately 1%. The same sample was also studied in work on yellow fever vaccine responses in identical twins.

Source material: CD4+ T cells sorted from blood. These TCRs come from a woman aged 18 to 35 in good health.

This clonotype was counted between two and nine times. The V gene is TRBV28, the J gene TRBJ2-7; TRBD1 matches 7 bases. Trimming removed 8 bases from V and 0 bases from J; junction bases left unmatched: 13. CDR3 size: 16 residues. The germline gives CDR1 MDHEN, CDR2 SYDVKM. The CDR3 here is CASPPGTESSSYEQYF. The DNA for the CDR3 is TGTGCCAGCCCACCAGGGACAGAAAGTAGCTCCTACGAGCAGTACTTC.

Points on this clonotype: A much larger clone sits a single nucleotide away, making a read error possible. The chain uses TRBV20-1 and TRBJ2-1, with 7 bases fitting TRBD2. Trimming at V came to 5 bases and at J to 1 base, leaving 14 bases not matched to a gene. The length of the CDR3 is 17 residues. The germline V gene has CDR1 DFQATT and CDR2 SNEGSKA (reference sequence). The CDR3 sequence: CSAGTCGSIRSYNEQFF. CDR3 nucleotides: TGCAGTGCTGGGACTTGCGGGAGTATAAGGTCCTACAATGAGCAGTTCTTC.

This clonotype was seen only once. Germline is not matched at one junction end, which may reflect a read error. The chain combines TRBV29-1 with TRBJ2-7; TRBD2 might be the D (6 bases). This CDR3 is built from 12 residues. Germline V gene sequence: CDR1 SQVTM, CDR2 ANQGSEA. The CDR3 loop is CSAGTLTYKQYF. CDR3 DNA: TGCAGCGCCGGGACTTTAACCTACAAGCAGTACTTC.

This clonotype appeared many times. The CDR3 bases are TGTGCCATCAAAGGCGGGGGGGCCGACACCGGGGAGCTGTTTTTT. Protein sequence: CAIKGGGADTGELFF. J is TRBJ2-2 and V is TRBV10-3, with 9 nucleotides matching TRBD2. The CDR3 contains 15 residues. Germline loops: CDR1 ENHRY, CDR2 SYGVKD. The V gene end was trimmed by 7 bases and the J gene end by 3 bases; junction bases not matched to a gene: 6.

The chain couples TRBV15 to TRBJ2-3, with 11 bases lining up with TRBD2. V was clipped by 4 bases and J by 5 bases; unmatched bases: 8. CDR3 length equals 16 residues. Per the germline V gene, CDR1 is LNHNV and CDR2 is YYDKDF (reference sequence). CDR3 region: CATSIPLAGGVDTQYF. In DNA form, the CDR3 reads TGTGCCACCAGCATCCCCCTAGCGGGAGGAGTAGATACGCAGTATTTT. The complete variable domain, with remaining parts taken from reference TRBV15 and TRBJ2-3, reads DAMVIQNPRYQVTQFGKPVTLSCSQTLNHNVMYWYQQKSSQAPKLLFHYYDKDFNNEADTPDNFQSRRPNTSFCFLDIRSPGLGDTAMYLCATSIPLAGGVDTQYFGPGTRLTVL.

V and J are TRBV5-1 and TRBJ2-2; D is uncertain. The V end was cut by 1 base, the J end by 4 bases, with 8 bases between. The germline V gene has CDR1 SGHRS and CDR2 YFSETQ. CDR3 length: 14 amino acids. The CDR3 protein is CASSLFQSTGELFF. DNA of the CDR3: TGCGCCAGCAGCTTGTTCCAGAGCACCGGGGAGCTGTTTTTT.

The chain couples TRBV5-1 to TRBJ2-6; 7 bases agree with TRBD1. The trim removed 4 bases at V and 0 bases at J, leaving 4 bases unmatched. The germline gives CDR1 SGHRS, CDR2 YFSETQ. The CDR3 totals 16 residues. CDR3 region: CASSETGTSGANVLTF. For the CDR3, the DNA is TGCGCCAGCAGCGAGACAGGGACCTCTGGGGCCAACGTCCTGACTTTC.

This clonotype came up a few times. The rearrangement uses TRBV20-1 and TRBJ1-5, with D unclear. The CDR3 contains 15 residues. Trimming removed 4 bases from V and 7 bases from J, with 20 bases in between. CDR1 DFQATT and CDR2 SNEGSKA come from the germline V gene (reference sequence). CDR3: CSATKTSDPLQPQHF. The CDR3 nucleotides read TGCAGTGCTACTAAAACAAGTGACCCGCTACAGCCCCAGCATTTT.

The chain employs TRBV20-1 and TRBJ1-2; 8 bases map to TRBD1. Germline V gives CDR1 DFQATT, CDR2 SNEGSKA (reference sequence). The V segment lost 6 bases and the J segment 5 bases; nucleotides outside the gene matches: 5. This CDR3 spans 12 amino acids. CDR3 sequence reads: CSATDRAYGYTF. The CDR3 DNA follows: TGCAGTGCCACGGACAGGGCTTATGGCTACACCTTC.

The chain recombines TRBV4-3 with TRBJ2-5; 9 bases agree with TRBD2. Trimming took 0 bases from V and 1 from J; bases not matched to a gene: 3. The CDR3 is 16 residues long. From germline, CDR1 is LGHNA and CDR2 YSLEER. The CDR3 nucleotides read TGCGCCAGCAGCCAAGATAGCGGGAGACCCCAAGAGACCCAGTACTTC. Protein product: CASSQDSGRPQETQYF.

The V gene is TRBV4-1, the J gene TRBJ2-7, with 10 bases fitting TRBD2. Germline loops: CDR1 MGHRA, CDR2 YSYEKL. The CDR3 covers 16 residues. Losses at the gene ends were 1 base for V and 6 bases for J; bases not matched to a gene: 9. This CDR3 reads CASSQVDLGLASEQYF. The CDR3 nucleotides read TGCGCCAGCAGCCAAGTCGACCTGGGACTAGCGAGCGAGCAGTACTTC.

About this clonotype itself: A read error may explain this, as a much larger clone is one base away. Here the CDR3 DNA reads TGTGCCAGCAGACGGGACACCTACGAGCAGTACTTC. Its translation: CASRRDTYEQYF. J is TRBJ2-7 and V is TRBV6-5, with a tentative D call TRBD1 (6 bases). Between the trimmed V and J ends, which lost 6 bases and 2 bases, there was a span of 8 bases. CDR1 is MNHEY, CDR2 SVGAGI, per germline. The CDR3 spans 12 residues.

The sample holds a few counts of this clonotype. The V gene is TRBV3-1, the J gene TRBJ1-5, with TRBD1 matching 10 bases. The ends lost 1 base at V and 6 bases at J; junction bases unmatched: 6. The CDR3 has 16 residues. Germline CDR1 LGHDT, CDR2 YNNKEL (reference sequence). The CDR3: CASSQGATGGSQPQHF. CDR3 bases: TGTGCCAGCAGCCAAGGAGCGACAGGGGGCTCTCAGCCCCAGCATTTT.

J is TRBJ2-4 and V is TRBV10-1; 7 positions match TRBD2. The ends lost 0 bases at V and 5 bases at J; junction bases unmatched: 10. The CDR3 sequence is 17 residues long. Germline assignment: CDR1 WNHNN and CDR2 SYGVQD (reference sequence). For the CDR3, the DNA is TGCGCCAGCAGTGAGTCGATAGGCGGGGGAACCCAAAACATTCAGTACTTC. It specifies CASSESIGGGTQNIQYF.

This clonotype was seen a few times. This sequence joins TRBV27 and TRBJ1-3, with D possibly TRBD1 on 5 matching bases. Germline lookup yields CDR1 MNHEY and CDR2 SMNVEV (reference sequence). This CDR3 is 14 amino acids long. Trimming removed 8 bases at V and 0 bases at J, with 11 bases between. This chain's CDR3 is CASRREHSGNTIYF. The CDR3 coding sequence is TGTGCCAGCCGCAGGGAACACTCTGGAAACACCATATATTTT.

CDR3 in amino acids: CASSYLLAGDPGTYNEQFF. The CDR3, as DNA: TGTGCCAGCAGTTACCTCTTAGCGGGAGATCCAGGCACCTACAATGAGCAGTTCTTC. This chain joins TRBV6-2 or TRBV6-3 and TRBJ2-1; 9 bases are a match to TRBD2. V dropped 2 bases and J dropped 2; count of bases not matched to a gene: 13. Germline V gene sequence: CDR1 MNHEY, CDR2 SVGEGT. The length of the CDR3 is 19 residues.

This clonotype was seen only a few times. The chain is built from TRBV20-1 and TRBJ2-1; 8 positions agree with TRBD2. The CDR3 contains 16 residues. CDR1 and CDR2 (germline): DFQATT, SNEGSKA (reference sequence). V was pared by 2 bases and J by 2 bases, with 8 bases of the junction left unmatched. The DNA for the CDR3 is TGCAGTGCTAGACCGCTAGCGGGTTCCACCTACAATGAGCAGTTCTTC. Translated: CSARPLAGSTYNEQFF.